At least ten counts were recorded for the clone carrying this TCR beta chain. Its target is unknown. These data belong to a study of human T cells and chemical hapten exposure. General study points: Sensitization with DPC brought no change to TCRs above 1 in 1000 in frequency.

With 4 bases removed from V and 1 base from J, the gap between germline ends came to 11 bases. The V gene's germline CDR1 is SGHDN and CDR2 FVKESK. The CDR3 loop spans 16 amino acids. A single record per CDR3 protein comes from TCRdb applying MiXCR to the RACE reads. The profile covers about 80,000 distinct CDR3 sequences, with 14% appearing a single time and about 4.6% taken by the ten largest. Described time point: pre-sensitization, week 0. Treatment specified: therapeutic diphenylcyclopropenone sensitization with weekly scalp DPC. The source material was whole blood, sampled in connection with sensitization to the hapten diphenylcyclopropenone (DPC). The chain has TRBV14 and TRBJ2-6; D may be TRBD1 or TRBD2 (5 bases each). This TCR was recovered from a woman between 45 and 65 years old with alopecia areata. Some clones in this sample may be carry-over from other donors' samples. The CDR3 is CASSLGRSSGANVLTF. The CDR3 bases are TGTGCCAGCAGCCTGGGACGGTCATCTGGGGCCAACGTCCTGACTTTC.